These T cell receptor beta chains were read from a single sample in a study of cytomegalovirus exposure and HLA in healthy donors. Sequencing was performed with immunoSEQ multiplex PCR; in TCRdb, only in-frame clones are kept and a portion is missing. Here the sample spans about 180,000 clones, roughly 80% being singletons. Input material: PBMCs. Receptors were obtained from a woman aged 18-35 years in good health and CMV-seropositive. Each CDR3 is given with its conserved first and last residue. Clone size is shown for a subset of rows, as once, few, many or a class of expanded clone.

cdr3_aa clone_size v_call
CATSRAGQGYNEQFF - TRBV15
CAPLRGGTDTQYF - TRBV2
CASSQLSSGGTGELFF - TRBV4-2
CASRPGQGGSTEAFF - TRBV4-1
CASSLDLRGRRGSPLHF - TRBV7-2
CASRASSAETQYF once TRBV7-9
CASSSRLGVAGRTDTQYF - TRBV7-9
CASQRTGNIQPQHF - TRBV2
CASSLGQENTEAFF - TRBV4-3
CASSSTSRPGETQYF - TRBV28
CASSIGRDPGELFF - TRBV19
CASSRPVTAYEQYF - TRBV5-6
CASSPATNEKLFF - TRBV7-9
CASSYQDRLSSYEQYF - TRBV6-6
CASSQEPGELTDTQYF once TRBV4-3
CASTAAGVLGYSNQPQHF - TRBV28